The 18 T cell receptor beta chains below come from one sample, sequenced in a study of blood T cells in healthy people across ages. The use of a sample-barcoded 5' primer and a J-beta primer mix characterized a second PCR of about 6 to 12 cycles. One entry per CDR3 protein results from TCRdb running MiXCR on the 5' RACE reads. The repertoire includes about a million distinct CDR3 sequences, 51% of them detected once, and roughly a fifth sits in the top ten. The source material was blood. These receptors were collected from a woman aged 60-75 years in good health.

This clonotype was detected once. This could be a read error, since a much larger clone is one nucleotide away. This chain joins TRBV10-3 and TRBJ2-7; D is undetermined. This CDR3 contains 13 residues. The V gene's germline CDR1 is ENHRY and CDR2 SYGVKD. The CDR3 sequence: CAVSEDGSYEQYF. The CDR3 nucleotides are TGTGCCGTCAGCGAGGACGGCTCCTACGAGCAGTACTTC.

This clonotype has more than one count but fewer than ten. The chain joins TRBV20-1 to TRBJ2-7, with 8 bases that match TRBD1. V lost 6 bases, J lost 2 bases, and 6 bases stayed unmatched. The germline CDR1 and CDR2 sequences are DFQATT and SNEGSKA (reference sequence). The CDR3 loop spans 13 amino acids. CDR3 DNA: TGCAGTGCGAGGACAGGGAACGCCTACGAGCAGTACTTC. It yields the protein CSARTGNAYEQYF.

V usage is TRBV7-4 and J usage is TRBJ2-1, with 10 bases identical to TRBD2. Losses at the gene ends were 4 bases for V and 6 bases for J; bases not matched to a gene: 6. The CDR3 is 15 amino acids. Germline CDR1 SGHVT, CDR2 SQSDAQ. CDR3 in amino acids: CASSSSGSRANEQFF. In nucleotides, the CDR3 is TGTGCCAGCAGCTCTAGCGGGAGTAGGGCCAATGAGCAGTTCTTC.

This sequence joins TRBV18 and TRBJ2-3; D is possibly TRBD1 (5 bases). Germline-derived CDR1 and CDR2 are KGHSH and LQKENI. The CDR3 extends over 16 amino acids. The V end was cut by 6 bases, the J end by 0 bases, with 16 bases between. DNA of the CDR3: TGTGCCAGCTCCCTCATACCAGGGCCTAGCACAGATACGCAGTATTTT. Translated, it gives CASSLIPGPSTDTQYF.

The rearrangement links TRBV27 to TRBJ2-7; D perhaps matches TRBD2 (5 bases). Deletions cut 0 bases from V and 5 bases from J, with 14 bases between. Germline values: CDR1 MNHEY, CDR2 SMNVEV (reference sequence). The CDR3 extends over 15 amino acids. The CDR3 loop reads CASSLSPLVVDEQYF. In DNA, the CDR3 is TGTGCCAGCAGTTTATCCCCACTAGTTGTGGACGAGCAGTACTTC.

This clonotype was seen many times. The V gene is TRBV7-9, the J gene TRBJ2-5, with D perhaps matching TRBD2 (5 bases). CDR3 size: 12 residues. V was clipped by 1 base and J by 5 bases, with 5 bases between them. In germline, CDR1 is SEHNR, CDR2 FQNEAQ (reference sequence). This CDR3 reads CASSLGEETQYF. As DNA, the CDR3 is TGTGCCAGCAGCTTAGGGGAGGAGACCCAGTACTTC.

This clonotype was found a few times. The gene calls are TRBV6-4 and TRBJ2-3; unclear D gene. Trimming stripped 3 bases from V and 2 bases from J, with 15 bases between. Germline V lookup: CDR1 MRHNA, CDR2 SNTAGT. CDR3 size: 16 residues. This CDR3 is CASSEGVATPTDTQYF. The CDR3 bases are TGTGCCAGCAGTGAAGGAGTGGCGACCCCCACAGATACGCAGTATTTT.

Ten or more counts support this clonotype. A junction end diverges from the germline sequence, so it may reflect a read error. CDR3 bases: TGTGCCAGCAGTGCACAAGAGACCCAGTACTTC. It codes for CASSAQETQYF. The V call is TRBV5-1, the J call TRBJ2-5; unclear D gene. Germline values: CDR1 SGHRS, CDR2 YFSETQ. This CDR3 is 11 amino acids long.

This clonotype showed up just a few times. The V call is TRBV12-3 or TRBV12-4, the J call TRBJ2-5; no firm D call. V lost 5 bases and J 2 bases, leaving 12 bases between the germline ends. This CDR3 comprises 14 residues. The CDR3 DNA reads as TGTGCCAGCAGTCCCCGGGCACTACAAGAGACCCAGTACTTC. Translated: CASSPRALQETQYF.

This clonotype was counted a few times. The chain carries TRBV20-1 and TRBJ2-7; the D is unclear. The V end lost 5 bases, the J end lost 3 bases, and 17 bases lay between the germline ends. The CDR3 length is 14 residues. CDR1 is DFQATT, CDR2 SNEGSKA, per germline (reference sequence). As DNA, the CDR3 is TGCAGTGCTCATTTAGGGCGGCTCGGCTACGAGCAGTACTTC. Protein product: CSAHLGRLGYEQYF.

The chain has TRBV5-1 and TRBJ2-1, with 8 bases aligning to TRBD2. Per germline, CDR1 SGHRS and CDR2 YFSETQ. V was pared by 7 bases and J by 8 bases, with 14 bases of the junction left unmatched. The CDR3 runs 15 residues. The DNA of the CDR3 is TGCGCCAGCGTCGAGGACGAGCGGGAGATCCATGAGCAGTTCTTC. Protein product: CASVEDEREIHEQFF.

This chain links TRBV20-1 with TRBJ1-4; weak D call: TRBD1 (6 bases). V was cut by 3 bases and J by 0 bases, with 11 bases left in between. The germline V gene has CDR1 DFQATT and CDR2 SNEGSKA (reference sequence). The CDR3 runs 15 residues. The CDR3 reads CSARGGAATNEKLFF. The CDR3 DNA follows: TGCAGTGCTAGGGGGGGCGCGGCAACTAATGAAAAACTGTTTTTT.

V and J are TRBV3-1 and TRBJ2-1; the D call may be TRBD1 or TRBD2 (5 bases each). CDR3 length: 22 amino acids. The germline V gene encodes CDR1 LGHDT and CDR2 YNNKEL (reference sequence). V lost 0 bases to trimming and J lost 2 bases, with 29 bases between them. CDR3 DNA sequence: TGTGCCAGCAGCCAAGAACGGACATTCAGCATTAGGACTGGGAGCACCTACAATGAGCAGTTCTTC. Its protein product is CASSQERTFSIRTGSTYNEQFF.

The count of this clonotype is one. The rearrangement joins TRBV6-2 or TRBV6-3 to TRBJ2-1; a weak D match, TRBD1 (5 bases). There are 11 residues in the CDR3. Deletions cut 5 bases from V and 10 bases from J, with 9 bases between. Germline CDR1 reads MNHEY; CDR2 reads SVGEGT. The CDR3 sequence is CASSRTYEQFF. The CDR3 DNA sequence: TGTGCCAGCAGTCGGACATACGAGCAGTTCTTC.

The chain recombines TRBV3-1 with TRBJ2-7; a possible D gene is TRBD1 (5 bases). Between the trimmed V and J ends, which lost 2 bases and 1 base, there was a span of 9 bases. Germline V gives CDR1 LGHDT, CDR2 YNNKEL (reference sequence). The CDR3 runs to 14 residues. This CDR3 is CASSQQGISYEQYF. CDR3 nucleotide sequence: TGTGCCAGCAGCCAACAGGGAATATCCTACGAGCAGTACTTC.

The rearrangement links TRBV6-5 to TRBJ2-7; D perhaps matches TRBD2 (7 bases). Germline values: CDR1 MNHEY, CDR2 SVGAGI. The length of the CDR3 is 15 residues. Trimming removed 8 bases from V and 4 bases from J, with 21 bases in between. In DNA, the CDR3 is TGTGCCAGCCTTAAGGGGAGGGGGGCCTTTTACGAGCAGTACTTC. It is translated as CASLKGRGAFYEQYF.

This clonotype was counted only a few times. The genes are TRBV10-3 and TRBJ2-7, with D hard to call. The germline gives CDR1 ENHRY, CDR2 SYGVKD. The ends were cut back, 10 bases at V and 6 bases at J, with 7 bases in the middle. The CDR3 length is 9 residues. For the CDR3, the DNA is TGTGCCACGATAGGCGAGCAGTACTTC. Its translation is CATIGEQYF.

The J gene is TRBJ2-3, the V gene TRBV12-3 or TRBV12-4, with a possible D match to TRBD2 (5 bases). The CDR3 runs 14 residues. Trimming removed 9 bases at V and 3 bases at J, with 16 bases between. The CDR3 region is CASSRRAETDTQYF. DNA of the CDR3: TGTGCCAGTTCCAGACGAGCGGAGACAGATACGCAGTATTTT.